The TCR beta chain described here comes from a study of CD8+CD57+ T cells in acquired aplastic anemia. Details on this clonotype: Its antigen is not known.

The CDR3 runs to 13 residues. Germline values: CDR1 SGDLS, CDR2 YYNGEE. The V and J ends lost 3 bases and 2 bases respectively, with 8 bases between them. The study profiled TCR beta VDJ and CDR3 using genomic DNA as template. A single record per CDR3 protein comes from TCRdb applying MiXCR to the reads. This sample has 150,000 to 200,000 distinct CDR3 sequences, with around three fifths found just once. Study results and limitations: Sharing between patients and controls was observed for 25 to 30 CD8+ CDR3 sequences.

The chain couples TRBV9 to TRBJ1-2; D remains ambiguous. The sequencing input was sorted CD4+, CD8+, or CD8+CD57+ T cells (not recorded which) from PBMCs. The clonotype originates from a human donor with severe aplastic anemia or a healthy control (not recorded which). The CDR3 region has the DNA TGTGCCAGCAGCGCGGACTTAAACTATGGCTACACCTTC. This encodes CASSADLNYGYTF.